The 11 T cell receptor beta chains below come from one sample, sequenced in a study of T cell repertoires in aging, cancer and after chemotherapy. A mixed TRB-A/B primer pool amplified rearranged TRB by multiplex touch-down PCR. In TCRdb, the multiplex PCR reads were re-called with MiXCR into one record per CDR3 protein. The repertoire consists of nearly 2,500 distinct CDR3 sequences, with approximately 52% occurring once and the leading ten covering 34%. TCR beta rearrangements were amplified from peripheral blood genomic DNA. The source material was blood. These receptor sequences come from a human donor with a blood cancer. The donor label of this sample is uncertain.

This clonotype is hyperexpanded. DNA for the CDR3: TGTGCCAGTACCCCTTGGGGGCTGCGATATGAAAAACTGTTTTTT. Translated, it gives CASTPWGLRYEKLFF. The J gene is TRBJ1-4, the V gene TRBV19; D perhaps matches TRBD1 (6 bases). The germline V and J ends were trimmed by 7 bases and 6 bases, with 18 bases remaining between them. Per germline, CDR1 LNHDA and CDR2 SQIVND (reference sequence). The CDR3 has 15 amino acids.

The J gene is TRBJ2-1, the V gene TRBV7-3, with 16 bases aligning to TRBD2. CDR1 and CDR2 from the germline V gene are SGHTA and FQGTGA. There are 18 residues in the CDR3. J gave up 7 bases and V 4 bases, and 10 bases lay outside the gene matches. Here the CDR3 DNA reads TGTGCCAGCAGCTCTACAGCGCCGGGACTAGCGGGAGGGAATGAGCAGTTCTTC. Translation gives CASSSTAPGLAGGNEQFF.

The V gene is TRBV13, the J gene TRBJ1-6; D remains unclear. CDR1 is PRHDT, CDR2 FYEKMQ, per germline (reference sequence). The CDR3 is 14 residues long. V lost 5 bases, J lost 4 bases, and 9 bases lay in between. CDR3 DNA sequence: TGTGCCAGCAGCCCGGCGCAGTATAATTCACCCCTCCACTTT. This codes for CASSPAQYNSPLHF.

This clonotype has only a few counts. J is TRBJ2-7 and V is TRBV6-6, with a weak D call TRBD1 (6 bases). Germline CDR1 and CDR2: MNHNY and SVGAGI (reference sequence). The CDR3 covers 15 residues. V shed 0 bases and J shed 3 bases, with 12 bases lying between them. The DNA of the CDR3 is TGTGCCAGCAGTTACTCGTCCAGGGGAAGCTACGAGCAGTACTTC. Encoded protein: CASSYSSRGSYEQYF.

This clonotype is categorized as large (0.1 to 1%). V usage is TRBV19 and J usage is TRBJ1-1, with D tentatively TRBD1 (5 bases). This CDR3 is built from 13 residues. V lost 7 bases, J lost 2 bases, and 11 bases lay in between. The V gene's germline CDR1 is LNHDA and CDR2 SQIVND (reference sequence). CDR3 amino acids: CASTFGGNTEAFF. The CDR3 nucleotides read TGTGCCAGTACCTTCGGGGGAAACACTGAAGCTTTCTTT.

The genes are TRBV18 and TRBJ2-1; TRBD2 is a possible D gene (6 bases). V was shortened by 1 base and J by 3 bases, with 25 bases between the two germline ends. This CDR3 has 20 amino acids. Germline lookup yields CDR1 KGHSH and CDR2 LQKENI. CDR3 nucleotides: TGTGCCAGCTCACCACTCACACTTCTTCCCCCCTGGCGGGACTACAATGAGCAGTTCTTC. This sequence encodes CASSPLTLLPPWRDYNEQFF. Full variable domain (rest looked up from reference TRBV18 and TRBJ2-1): NAGVMQNPRHLVRRRGQEARLRCSPMKGHSHVYWYRQLPEEGLKFMVYLQKENIIDESGMPKERFSAEFPKEGPSILRIQQVVRGDSAAYFCASSPLTLLPPWRDYNEQFFGPGTRLTVL.

This clonotype occurred a few times. The rearrangement links TRBV6-6 to TRBJ1-3; D uncertain. The V end was cut by 6 bases, the J end by 0 bases, with 15 bases between. The CDR3 loop spans 16 amino acids. Germline V lookup: CDR1 MNHNY, CDR2 SVGAGI (reference sequence). The CDR3 reads CASSSISRISGNTIYF. The CDR3, as DNA: TGTGCCAGCAGCTCAATATCCCGGATCTCTGGAAACACCATATATTTT.

This clonotype was found a few times. The rearrangement links TRBV19 to TRBJ1-4; tentatively, D is TRBD1 (5 bases). Deletions cut 2 bases from V and 7 bases from J, with 8 bases between. Germline CDR1 is LNHDA and CDR2 is SQIVND (reference sequence). The CDR3 extends over 13 amino acids. The CDR3 DNA reads as TGTGCCAGTAGTATATCCGGGGGTGAAAAACTGTTTTTT. This translates into CASSISGGEKLFF.

The count of this clonotype is one. This chain uses TRBV12-3 or TRBV12-4 with TRBJ2-7; 10 bases are a match to TRBD1. The CDR3 contains 16 residues. Losses at the gene ends were 5 bases for V and 3 bases for J; bases not matched to a gene: 10. The CDR3 nucleotides read TGTGCCAGCAGTCCCACCGGGACAGGGGACTTCTACGAGCAGTACTTC. Translated, it gives CASSPTGTGDFYEQYF.

Of note for this clonotype: A much larger clone differs by one base, so this may be a read error. V gene TRBV24-1 combines with J gene TRBJ2-7; D call uncertain. CDR1 is KGHDR, CDR2 SFDVKD, per germline. The CDR3 totals 9 residues. Trimming pared 12 bases from V and 8 bases from J, leaving 10 bases between. CDR3 in amino acids: CAAIRKQYF. CDR3 sequence (DNA): TGTGCCGCCATCAGGAAGCAGTACTTC.

V usage is TRBV27 and J usage is TRBJ2-7, with 14 bases fitting TRBD2. Germline V gene sequence: CDR1 MNHEY, CDR2 SMNVEV (reference sequence). Trimming took 6 bases from V and 2 from J; bases not matched to a gene: 3. CDR3 length equals 15 residues. CDR3 protein: CASSRTSGRTYEQYF. The CDR3 DNA sequence: TGTGCCAGCAGCCGGACTAGCGGGAGGACCTACGAGCAGTACTTC.